One and the same sample provided the 15 T cell receptor beta chains below, sequenced in a study of shared clonotypes between healthy human individuals. Sequenced by immunoSEQ multiplex PCR; TCRdb stores in-frame clones only, minus some. The table has under 850,000 clones, over 60% seen once. The sample taken for sequencing was memory CD4+ T cells sorted from blood. As to subset: CD45RA-negative fraction. Receptors originate from a woman in her twenties or thirties in good health.

In the case of this clone: Mismatch with germline at one junction end may stem from a read error. The chain employs TRBV4-1 and TRBJ2-7; 8 bases fit TRBD2. This CDR3 spans 18 amino acids. Germline CDR1 MGHRA, CDR2 YSYEKL. The CDR3 loop reads CASTQGLARGVRRNEQYF. The DNA for the CDR3 is TGCGCCAGCACCCAAGGACTAGCTCGTGGGGTTAGGAGGAACGAGCAGTACTTC.

In its sample, this clone was seen once. The rearrangement joins TRBV7-3 to TRBJ2-1; D is unclear. Germline assignment: CDR1 SGHTA and CDR2 FQGTGA. The CDR3 is made up of 15 amino acids. V gave up 4 bases and J gave up 0 bases, with 10 bases separating them. This CDR3 reads CASSSRRTSYNEQFF. The DNA for the CDR3 is TGTGCCAGCAGCTCAAGACGTACCTCCTACAATGAGCAGTTCTTC. Complete variable domain (other parts from reference TRBV7-3 and TRBJ2-1): GAGVSQTPSNKVTEKGKYVELRCDPISGHTALYWYRQSLGQGPEFLIYFQGTGAADDSGLPNDRFFAVRPEGSVSTLKIQRTERGDSAVYLCASSSRRTSYNEQFFGPGTRLTVL.

Here the CDR3 DNA reads TGCGCCAGCAGCCAAAGAGACAGCCTCTACGCGCAGTATTTT. It encodes CASSQRDSLYAQYF. The V call is TRBV4-1, the J call TRBJ2-3, with a tentative D call TRBD1 (5 bases). The CDR3 contains 14 residues. The V end lost 2 bases, the J end lost 10 bases, and 16 bases lay between the germline ends. Germline V gene data show CDR1 as MGHRA and CDR2 as YSYEKL.

V and J are TRBV28 and TRBJ2-7; 10 bases agree with TRBD2. V gave up 10 bases and J gave up 5 bases; unmatched junction bases: 11. The CDR3 runs 14 residues. Germline loops: CDR1 MDHEN, CDR2 SYDVKM. The CDR3 nucleotides read TGTGCCACTGGGGGTTGGACTAGCGGAGACGAGCAGTACTTC. It specifies CATGGWTSGDEQYF.

This sequence joins TRBV2 and TRBJ2-5; D may be TRBD1 or TRBD2 (5 bases each). Gene TRBJ2-7 matches the end of the DNA better, so the J call may be wrong. Germline CDR1 and CDR2: SNHLY and FYNNEI. The CDR3 is 13 residues long. CDR3: CASNLGRSYEQYF. DNA for the CDR3: TGTGCCAGCAACCTGGGACGGAGCTACGAGCAGTACTTC.

The V gene is TRBV28, the J gene TRBJ1-5; 9 bases line up with TRBD1. Trimming removed 5 bases from V and 2 bases from J; junction bases left unmatched: 7. Germline-derived CDR1 and CDR2 are MDHEN and SYDVKM. The CDR3 has 16 residues. The CDR3 loop reads CASSPDRGNGNQPQHF. The CDR3 coding sequence is TGTGCCAGCAGTCCCGACAGGGGGAACGGCAATCAGCCCCAGCATTTT. Full variable domain (missing parts from reference TRBV28 and TRBJ1-5): DVKVTQSSRYLVKRTGEKVFLECVQDMDHENMFWYRQDPGLGLRLIYFSYDVKMKEKGDIPEGYSVSREKKERFSLILESASTNQTSMYLCASSPDRGNGNQPQHFGDGTRLSIL.

In nucleotides, the CDR3 is TGTGCCAGCAGCCAACAGGGGTCGGGGACTGAAGCTTTCTTT. Encoded protein: CASSQQGSGTEAFF. This chain connects TRBV7-3 to TRBJ1-1, with 7 bases lining up with TRBD1. Per germline, CDR1 SGHTA and CDR2 FQGTGA. Trimming cost V 5 bases and J 5 bases; bases outside gene matches: 8. The CDR3 extends over 14 amino acids.

The table lists this clone with a few counts. The rearrangement uses TRBV2 and TRBJ2-3; 9 bases fit TRBD2. The ends lost 2 bases at V and 0 bases at J; junction bases unmatched: 0. From germline, CDR1 is SNHLY and CDR2 FYNNEI. The CDR3 has 15 residues. CDR3 region: CASSELAGSTDTQYF. CDR3 DNA: TGTGCCAGCAGTGAACTAGCGGGAAGCACAGATACGCAGTATTTT.

This chain uses TRBV18 with TRBJ1-1; D remains ambiguous. V gave up 6 bases and J gave up 6 bases, with 14 bases separating them. The germline V gene has CDR1 KGHSH and CDR2 LQKENI. The CDR3 loop spans 13 amino acids. The CDR3 DNA reads as TGTGCCAGCTCTCTAGACCTCGACTCTGAAGCTTTCTTT. It specifies CASSLDLDSEAFF.

This clone turned up a few times. The rearrangement joins TRBV6-6 to TRBJ1-2; D remains ambiguous. The CDR3 has 13 amino acids. CDR1 and CDR2 (germline): MNHNY, SVGAGI (reference sequence). Trimming cost V 7 bases and J 2 bases, with 11 bases left between them. As DNA, the CDR3 is TGTGCCAGCATGGGCGCGCTAAACTATGGCTACACCTTC. This codes for CASMGALNYGYTF.

V gene TRBV5-1 combines with J gene TRBJ2-1; 14 positions agree with TRBD2. CDR3 length equals 20 residues. V lost 3 bases and J lost 9; bases outside the gene matches: 20. Germline loops: CDR1 SGHRS, CDR2 YFSETQ. This chain's CDR3 is CASSSLGTGTSGSFRGEQFF. The CDR3 DNA reads as TGCGCCAGCAGCTCCCTCGGGACAGGGACTAGCGGGAGTTTCAGGGGTGAGCAGTTCTTC.

About this clone: The sample contains more than one DNA sequence encoding this CDR3. This rearrangement joins TRBV5-1 to TRBJ1-1, with 9 nucleotides matching TRBD1. The CDR3 length is 15 residues. From germline, CDR1 is SGHRS and CDR2 YFSETQ. Losses at the gene ends were 3 bases for V and 1 base for J; bases not matched to a gene: 4. DNA for the CDR3: TGCGCCAGCAGCTCTCCGGACAGGGGGAACACTGAAGCTTTCTTT. Translating gives CASSSPDRGNTEAFF. Filled out from reference TRBV5-1 and TRBJ1-1, the complete variable domain reads KAGVTQTPRYLIKTRGQQVTLSCSPISGHRSVSWYQQTPGQGLQFLFEYFSETQRNKGNFPGRFSGRQFSNSRSEMNVSTLELGDSALYLCASSSPDRGNTEAFFGQGTRLTVV.

V gene TRBV5-1 combines with J gene TRBJ1-1; TRBD1 matches at 9 bases. The V gene end was trimmed by 0 bases and the J gene end by 11 bases; junction bases not matched to a gene: 5. The CDR3 runs to 13 residues. Germline loops: CDR1 SGHRS, CDR2 YFSETQ. In DNA form, the CDR3 reads TGCGCCAGCAGCTTGGCGGACAGGGGTTTCGCTTTCTTT. It encodes CASSLADRGFAFF.

This chain connects TRBV18 to TRBJ2-1; 9 bases are shared with TRBD2. This CDR3 has 15 amino acids. Germline V gene lookup returns CDR1 KGHSH and CDR2 LQKENI. The V gene end was trimmed by 2 bases and the J gene end by 5 bases; junction bases not matched to a gene: 4. The CDR3: CASSPRREGDNEQFF. The DNA of the CDR3 is TGTGCCAGCTCACCAAGGCGGGAGGGTGACAATGAGCAGTTCTTC.

Concerning this clone: In the same sample, other DNA sequences code for this CDR3. The CDR3 region is CASSRLASTSTDTQYF. CDR3 bases: TGTGCCAGCAGTCGATTGGCCTCGACTAGCACAGATACGCAGTATTTT. This sequence joins TRBV7-2 and TRBJ2-3; D is unresolved. Between the trimmed V and J ends, which lost 6 bases and 0 bases, there was a span of 16 bases. Per the germline V gene, CDR1 is SGHTA and CDR2 is FQGNSA. The CDR3 is 16 amino acids.